The source of this TCR beta chain is a study of blood T cells in healthy people across ages. From germline, CDR1 is SEHNR and CDR2 FQNEAQ (reference sequence). The CDR3 is 13 residues long. V shed 5 bases and J shed 5 bases, with 12 bases lying between them. This clonotype has a handful of counts. The antigen is unknown. Donor samples were obtained from healthy Caucasian individuals from Russia, aged about 6 to 95. With a J-beta primer mix and a sample-barcoded 5' primer, a second PCR ran roughly 7 to 11 cycles. Every molecule of cDNA carried a tag from a template-switch adaptor with 12 random nucleotides. Any given sample supplied a minimum of 3 million CDR3-containing paired-end reads. A single record per CDR3 protein comes from TCRdb applying MiXCR to the 5' RACE reads. The sample has approximately 600,000 distinct CDR3 sequences, around three fifths seen once. Study-level results: More naive CD4+ cells and higher diversity were found in long-lived than in aged donors.

The sample consisted of blood. This TCR came from a man between 60 and 75 years old in good health. V usage is TRBV7-9 and J usage is TRBJ1-2; D call uncertain. CDR3 region: CASSPQDGYGYTF. For the CDR3, the DNA is TGTGCCAGCAGCCCCCAGGACGGTTATGGCTACACCTTC.